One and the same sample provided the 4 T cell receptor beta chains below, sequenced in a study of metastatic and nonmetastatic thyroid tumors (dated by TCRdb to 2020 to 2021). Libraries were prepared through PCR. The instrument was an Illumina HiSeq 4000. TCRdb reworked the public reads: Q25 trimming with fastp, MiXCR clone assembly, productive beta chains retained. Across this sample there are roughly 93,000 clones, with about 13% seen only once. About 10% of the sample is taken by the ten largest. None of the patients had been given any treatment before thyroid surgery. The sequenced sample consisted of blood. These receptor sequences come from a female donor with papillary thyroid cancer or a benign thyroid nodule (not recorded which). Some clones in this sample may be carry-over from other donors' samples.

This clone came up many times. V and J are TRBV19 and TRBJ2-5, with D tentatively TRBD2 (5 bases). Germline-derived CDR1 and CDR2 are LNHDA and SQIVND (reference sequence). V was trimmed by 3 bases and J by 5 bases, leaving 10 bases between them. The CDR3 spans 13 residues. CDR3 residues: CASSIEGSETQYF. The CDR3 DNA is TGTGCCAGTAGTATTGAAGGGAGTGAGACCCAGTACTTC.

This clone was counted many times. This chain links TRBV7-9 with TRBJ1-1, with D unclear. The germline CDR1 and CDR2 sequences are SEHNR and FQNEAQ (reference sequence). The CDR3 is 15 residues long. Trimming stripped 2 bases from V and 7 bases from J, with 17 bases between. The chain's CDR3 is CASSLWSGSTFEAFF. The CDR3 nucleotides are TGTGCCAGCAGCTTATGGTCAGGATCTACCTTTGAAGCTTTCTTT.

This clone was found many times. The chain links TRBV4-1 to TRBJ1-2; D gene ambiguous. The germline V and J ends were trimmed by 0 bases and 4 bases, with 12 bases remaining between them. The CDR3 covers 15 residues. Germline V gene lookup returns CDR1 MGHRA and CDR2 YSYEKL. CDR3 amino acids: CASSQDSNFAYGYTF. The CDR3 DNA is TGCGCCAGCAGCCAAGATTCGAATTTTGCCTATGGCTACACCTTC.

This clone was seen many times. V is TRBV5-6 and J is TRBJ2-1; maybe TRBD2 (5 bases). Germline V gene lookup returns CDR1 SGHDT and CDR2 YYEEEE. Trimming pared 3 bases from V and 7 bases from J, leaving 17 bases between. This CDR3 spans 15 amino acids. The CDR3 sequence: CASSSSPGTSNEQFF. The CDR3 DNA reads TGTGCCAGCAGCTCTAGCCCGGGAACGTCGAATGAGCAGTTCTTC.